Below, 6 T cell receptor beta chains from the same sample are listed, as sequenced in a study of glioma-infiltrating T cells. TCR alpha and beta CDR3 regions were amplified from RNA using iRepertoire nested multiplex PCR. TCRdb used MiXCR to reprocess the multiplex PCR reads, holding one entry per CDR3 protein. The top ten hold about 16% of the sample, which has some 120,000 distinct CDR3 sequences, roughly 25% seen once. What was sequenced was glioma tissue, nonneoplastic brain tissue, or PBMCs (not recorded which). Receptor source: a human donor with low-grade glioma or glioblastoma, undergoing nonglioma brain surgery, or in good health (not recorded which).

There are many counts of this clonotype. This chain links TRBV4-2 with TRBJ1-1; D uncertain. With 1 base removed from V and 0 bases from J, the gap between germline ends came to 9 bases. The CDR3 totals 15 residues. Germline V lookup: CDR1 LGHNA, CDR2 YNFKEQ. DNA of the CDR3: TGTGCCAGCAGCCAAGGAACCGGACTGAACACTGAAGCTTTCTTT. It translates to CASSQGTGLNTEAFF.

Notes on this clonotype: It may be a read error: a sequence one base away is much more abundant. The CDR3 coding sequence is TGTGCCAGCGGTTCCACGGGACAGGGAGGGGGCTACACCTTC. Amino acids: CASGSTGQGGGYTF. The rearrangement uses TRBV28 and TRBJ1-2; 9 positions match TRBD1. After removal of 8 bases from V and 8 bases from J, the junction contained 12 bases not matched to a gene. CDR3 length: 14 residues. CDR1 and CDR2 from the germline V gene are MDHEN and SYDVKM.

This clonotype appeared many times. CDR3 bases: TGCAGTGCCGATACAGGACCACTCTATGGCTACACCTTC. It specifies CSADTGPLYGYTF. The chain recombines TRBV20-1 with TRBJ1-2, with a tentative D call TRBD1 (5 bases). The CDR3 loop spans 13 amino acids. Trimming cost V 6 bases and J 4 bases, with 15 bases left between them. Germline CDR1 DFQATT, CDR2 SNEGSKA (reference sequence).

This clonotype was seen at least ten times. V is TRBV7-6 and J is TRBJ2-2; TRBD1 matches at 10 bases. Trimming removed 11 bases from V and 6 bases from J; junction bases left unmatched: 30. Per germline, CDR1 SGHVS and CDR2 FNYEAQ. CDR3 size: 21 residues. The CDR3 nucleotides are TGTGCCTGCATCCGCTTACCGGGCCTCGACAGGGGGCTGGAAGGGCCCGGGGAGCTGTTTTTT. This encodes CACIRLPGLDRGLEGPGELFF.

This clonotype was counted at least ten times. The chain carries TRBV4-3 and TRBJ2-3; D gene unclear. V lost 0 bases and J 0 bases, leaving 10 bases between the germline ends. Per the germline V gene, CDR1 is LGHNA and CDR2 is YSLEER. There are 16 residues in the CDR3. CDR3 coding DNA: TGCGCCAGCAGCCAAGATTTCGACTGGAGCACAGATACGCAGTATTTT. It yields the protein CASSQDFDWSTDTQYF.

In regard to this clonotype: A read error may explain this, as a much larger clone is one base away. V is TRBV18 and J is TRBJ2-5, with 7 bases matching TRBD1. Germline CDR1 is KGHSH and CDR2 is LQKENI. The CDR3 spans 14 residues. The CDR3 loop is CASSPTGAAKTQHF. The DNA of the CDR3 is TGTGCCAGCTCACCAACAGGGGCGGCAAAGACCCAGCACTTC.